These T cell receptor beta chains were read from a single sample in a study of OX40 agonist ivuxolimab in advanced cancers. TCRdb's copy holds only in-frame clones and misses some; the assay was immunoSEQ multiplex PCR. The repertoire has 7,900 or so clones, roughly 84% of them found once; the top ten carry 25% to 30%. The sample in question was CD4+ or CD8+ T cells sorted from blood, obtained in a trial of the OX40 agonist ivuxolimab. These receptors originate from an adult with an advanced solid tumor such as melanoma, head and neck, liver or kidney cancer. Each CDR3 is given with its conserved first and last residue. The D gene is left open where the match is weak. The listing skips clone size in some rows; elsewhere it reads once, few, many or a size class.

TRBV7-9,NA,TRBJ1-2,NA,CASSHTLRSDYGYTF,TGTGCCAGCAGCCACACCCTGCGTAGTGACTATGGCTACACCTTC
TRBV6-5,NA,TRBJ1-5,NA,CASTAGGGSNQPQHF,TGTGCCAGCACCGCGGGGGGTGGGAGCAATCAGCCCCAGCATTTT
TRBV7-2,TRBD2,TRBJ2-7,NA,CASSLAGESITYEQYF,TGTGCCAGCAGCCTAGCGGGAGAAAGCATTACCTACGAGCAGTACTTC
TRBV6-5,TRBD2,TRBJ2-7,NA,CASSSYPGLAEEQYF,TGTGCCAGCAGTTCGTACCCGGGACTAGCTGAAGAGCAGTACTTC
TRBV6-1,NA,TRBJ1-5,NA,CASSEAPNPQHF,TGTGCCAGCAGTGAAGCCCCCAATCCCCAGCATTTT
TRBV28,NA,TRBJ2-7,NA,CASSKDRGYEQYF,TGTGCCAGCAGTAAGGACAGAGGATACGAGCAGTACTTC
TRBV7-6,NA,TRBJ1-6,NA,CASSPTGGRSPLHF,TGTGCCAGCAGCCCGACAGGTGGAAGGTCACCCCTCCACTTT
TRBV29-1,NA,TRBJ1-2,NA,CSDLNRDASNYGYTF,TGCAGCGACTTGAATCGGGACGCGTCTAACTATGGCTACACCTTC
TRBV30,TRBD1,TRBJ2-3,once,CAYTTGTGTDTQYF,TGTGCCTACACGACAGGGACGGGCACAGATACGCAGTATTTT
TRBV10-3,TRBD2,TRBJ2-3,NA,CATKGLAGTTDTQYF,TGTGCCACAAAGGGACTAGCGGGAACCACAGATACGCAGTATTTT
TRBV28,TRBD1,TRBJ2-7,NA,CASSFDRTGSEQYF,TGTGCCAGCAGTTTTGACCGGACAGGGAGTGAGCAGTACTTC
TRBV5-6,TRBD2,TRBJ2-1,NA,CASYPRREGFNEQFF,TGTGCCAGCTACCCTAGGCGGGAGGGATTCAATGAGCAGTTCTTC
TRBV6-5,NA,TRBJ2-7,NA,CASSYGQPPYEQYF,TGTGCCAGCAGTTACGGACAGCCTCCCTACGAGCAGTACTTC
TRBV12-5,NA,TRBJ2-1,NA,CASGFTVRSSYNEQFF,TGTGCTAGTGGTTTCACGGTCAGGAGCTCCTACAATGAGCAGTTCTTC
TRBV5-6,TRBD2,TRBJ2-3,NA,CASSLDGAGMTDTQYF,TGTGCCAGCAGCTTGGACGGAGCGGGAATGACAGATACGCAGTATTTT
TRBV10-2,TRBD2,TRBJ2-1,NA,CASQLAGVRNEQFF,TGCGCCAGCCAACTAGCGGGAGTACGGAATGAGCAGTTCTTC
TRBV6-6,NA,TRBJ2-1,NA,CASTPAGTNEQFF,TGTGCCAGCACCCCAGCGGGGACAAATGAGCAGTTCTTC
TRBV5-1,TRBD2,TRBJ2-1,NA,CASSSSGRTNLDEQFF,TGCGCCAGCAGCTCTAGCGGGAGAACAAACTTGGATGAGCAGTTCTTC
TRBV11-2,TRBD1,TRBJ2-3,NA,CASSLRQGATSTDTQYF,TGTGCCAGCAGCTTGCGACAGGGGGCGACCAGCACAGATACGCAGTATTTT
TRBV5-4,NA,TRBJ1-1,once,CASSLASGNTEAFF,TGTGCCAGCAGCTTGGCCTCGGGGAACACTGAAGCTTTCTTT
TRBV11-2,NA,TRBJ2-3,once,CASSYLSGTTDTQYF,TGTGCCAGCAGTTATCTTAGCGGTACCACAGATACGCAGTATTTT
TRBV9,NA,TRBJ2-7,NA,CASSVSRDSYEQYF,TGTGCCAGCAGCGTAAGCCGGGACTCCTACGAGCAGTACTTC
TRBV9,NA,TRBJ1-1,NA,CASSVAGTPNTEAFF,TGTGCCAGCAGCGTAGCCGGGACGCCGAACACTGAAGCTTTCTTT
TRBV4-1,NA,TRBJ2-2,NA,CASRQQGSGTGELFF,TGCGCCTCCCGACAACAGGGTTCGGGGACCGGGGAGCTGTTTTTT
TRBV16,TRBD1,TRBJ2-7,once,CASSLTDRGPMGEQYF,TGTGCCAGCAGCCTCACGGACAGGGGGCCTATGGGAGAGCAGTACTTC
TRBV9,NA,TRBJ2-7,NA,CASSVGPQDYEQYF,TGTGCCAGCAGCGTAGGACCACAGGATTACGAGCAGTACTTC
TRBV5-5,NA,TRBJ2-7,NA,CASSLEGAGNFYEQYF,TGTGCCAGCAGCTTGGAGGGAGCCGGGAACTTTTACGAGCAGTACTTC
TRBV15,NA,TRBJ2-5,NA,CATSRESLASETQYF,TGTGCCACCAGCAGAGAGTCGCTAGCGTCGGAGACCCAGTACTTC
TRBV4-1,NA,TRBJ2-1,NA,CASSPRGTTGRRATLDEQFF,TGCGCCAGCAGCCCTCGGGGTACAACCGGCCGACGAGCGACACTCGATGAGCAGTTCTTC
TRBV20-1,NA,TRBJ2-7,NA,CSASWKEQYF,TGCAGTGCGTCCTGGAAAGAGCAGTACTTC
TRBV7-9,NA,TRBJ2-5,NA,CASSLTTDQETQYF,TGTGCCAGCAGCTTAACGACAGATCAAGAGACCCAGTACTTC
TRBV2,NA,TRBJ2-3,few,CALRGAQGQSTDTQYF,TGTGCCTTAAGGGGGGCACAGGGTCAAAGCACAGATACGCAGTATTTT
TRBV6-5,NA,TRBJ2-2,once,CASSLTGELFF,TGTGCCAGCAGTTTGACCGGGGAGCTGTTTTTT
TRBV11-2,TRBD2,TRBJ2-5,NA,CASSFSAGGEETQYF,TGTGCCAGCAGCTTTTCAGCGGGGGGTGAAGAGACCCAGTACTTC
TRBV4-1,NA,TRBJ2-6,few,CASSQDESSGANVLTF,TGCGCCAGCAGCCAGGACGAGAGCTCTGGGGCCAACGTCCTGACTTTC
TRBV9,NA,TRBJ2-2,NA,CASRARQTTGELFF,TGTGCCAGCAGGGCCCGACAGACCACCGGGGAGCTGTTTTTT
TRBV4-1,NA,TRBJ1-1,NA,CASSQDFYPGRNTEAFF,TGCGCCAGCAGCCAAGATTTTTATCCTGGGCGGAACACTGAAGCTTTCTTT
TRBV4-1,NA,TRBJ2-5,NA,CASSRLGGIVSETQYF,TGCGCCAGCAGCCGCCTAGGGGGGATAGTCTCGGAGACCCAGTACTTC
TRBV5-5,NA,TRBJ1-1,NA,CASSPGRALNTEAFF,TGTGCCAGCAGTCCCGGGAGAGCGTTGAACACTGAAGCTTTCTTT
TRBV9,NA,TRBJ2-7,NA,CASSVVGTGYVEQYF,TGTGCCAGCAGCGTAGTAGGGACTGGCTATGTCGAGCAGTACTTC
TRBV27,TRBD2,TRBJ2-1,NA,CASSGGTSGRNEQFF,TGTGCCAGCAGTGGCGGGACTAGCGGGAGAAATGAGCAGTTCTTC
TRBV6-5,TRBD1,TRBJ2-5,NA,CASSWGQGKETQYF,TGTGCCAGCAGTTGGGGACAGGGTAAAGAGACCCAGTACTTC
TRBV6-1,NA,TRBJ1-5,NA,CASSEAHSNQPQHF,TGTGCCAGCAGTGAAGCCCATAGCAATCAGCCCCAGCATTTT
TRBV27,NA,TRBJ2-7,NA,CASSYDITYEQYF,TGTGCCAGCAGTTACGACATTACCTACGAGCAGTACTTC